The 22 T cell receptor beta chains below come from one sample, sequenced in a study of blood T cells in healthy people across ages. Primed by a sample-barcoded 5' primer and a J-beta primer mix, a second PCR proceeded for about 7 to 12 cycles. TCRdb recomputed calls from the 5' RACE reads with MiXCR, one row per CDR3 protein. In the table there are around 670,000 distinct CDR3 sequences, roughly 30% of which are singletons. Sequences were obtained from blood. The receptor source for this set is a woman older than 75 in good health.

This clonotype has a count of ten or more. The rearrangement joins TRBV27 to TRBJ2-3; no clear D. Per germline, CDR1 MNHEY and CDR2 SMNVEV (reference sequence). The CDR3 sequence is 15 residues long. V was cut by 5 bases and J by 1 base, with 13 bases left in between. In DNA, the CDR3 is TGTGCCAGCAGTGCGACCGGCGCAGGCACAGATACGCAGTATTTT. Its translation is CASSATGAGTDTQYF.

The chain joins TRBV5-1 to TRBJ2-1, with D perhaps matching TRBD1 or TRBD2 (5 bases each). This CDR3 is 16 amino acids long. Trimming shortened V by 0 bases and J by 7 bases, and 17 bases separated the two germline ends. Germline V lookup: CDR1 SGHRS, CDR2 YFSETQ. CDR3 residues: CASSLAGTPGLNEQFF. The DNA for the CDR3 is TGCGCCAGCAGCTTGGCCGGGACCCCGGGGCTAAATGAGCAGTTCTTC.

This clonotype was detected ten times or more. The CDR3 DNA is TGTGCCAGCAGCCAAGCGGGGCCGTACGAGCAGTACTTC. It yields the protein CASSQAGPYEQYF. This chain links TRBV14 with TRBJ2-7; D is perhaps TRBD1 or TRBD2 (5 bases each). The CDR3 totals 13 residues. Trimming left V 1 base short and J 4 bases short, with 8 bases between. Germline CDR1 and CDR2: SGHDN and FVKESK.

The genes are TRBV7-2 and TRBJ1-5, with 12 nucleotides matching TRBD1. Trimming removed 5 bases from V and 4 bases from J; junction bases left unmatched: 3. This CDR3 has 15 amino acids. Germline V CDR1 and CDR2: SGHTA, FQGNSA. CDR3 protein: CASSQGQGANQPQHF. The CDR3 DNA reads TGTGCCAGCAGCCAGGGACAGGGGGCGAATCAGCCCCAGCATTTT.

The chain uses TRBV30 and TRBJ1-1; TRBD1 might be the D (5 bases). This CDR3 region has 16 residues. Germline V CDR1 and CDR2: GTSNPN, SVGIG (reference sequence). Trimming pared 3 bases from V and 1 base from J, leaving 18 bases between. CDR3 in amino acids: CAWSLWQQGRNTEAFF. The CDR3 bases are TGTGCCTGGAGCCTATGGCAGCAGGGACGGAACACTGAAGCTTTCTTT.

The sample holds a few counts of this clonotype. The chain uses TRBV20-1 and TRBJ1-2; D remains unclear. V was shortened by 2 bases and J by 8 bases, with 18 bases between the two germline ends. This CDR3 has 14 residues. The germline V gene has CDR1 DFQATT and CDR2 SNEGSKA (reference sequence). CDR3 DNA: TGCAGTGCTAGATGGCTAGGGATCCGCGAAGGCTACACCTTC. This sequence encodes CSARWLGIREGYTF.

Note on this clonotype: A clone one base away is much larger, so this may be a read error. The CDR3 coding sequence is TGCAGTGCTAGATCGCGGGGAGGGGGCTCTGGGGCCAACGTCCTGACTTTC. It codes for CSARSRGGGSGANVLTF. This chain uses TRBV20-1 with TRBJ2-6, with a tentative D call TRBD2 (7 bases). V shed 2 bases and J shed 0 bases, with 14 bases lying between them. The germline V gene has CDR1 DFQATT and CDR2 SNEGSKA (reference sequence). CDR3 length: 17 residues.

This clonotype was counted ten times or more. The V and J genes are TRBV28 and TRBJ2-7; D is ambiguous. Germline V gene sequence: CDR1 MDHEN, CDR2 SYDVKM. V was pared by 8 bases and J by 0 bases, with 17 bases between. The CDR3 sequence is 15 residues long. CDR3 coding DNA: TGTGCCAGCGAGAGTGGCACACCCAGCTCCTACGAGCAGTACTTC. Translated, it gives CASESGTPSSYEQYF.

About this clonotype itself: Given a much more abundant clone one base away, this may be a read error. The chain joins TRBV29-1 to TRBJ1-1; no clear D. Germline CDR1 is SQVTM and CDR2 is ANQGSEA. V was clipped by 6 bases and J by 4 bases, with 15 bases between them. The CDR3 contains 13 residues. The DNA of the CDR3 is TGCAGCGTCGAGGGTTACCCGAGCACTGAAGCTTTCTTT. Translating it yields CSVEGYPSTEAFF.

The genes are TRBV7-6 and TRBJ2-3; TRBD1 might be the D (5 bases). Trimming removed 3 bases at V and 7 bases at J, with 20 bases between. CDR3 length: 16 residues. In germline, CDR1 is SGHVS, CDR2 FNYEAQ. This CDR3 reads CASSFRGRTADYTQYF. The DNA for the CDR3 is TGTGCCAGCAGCTTTAGGGGCAGGACGGCAGATTATACGCAGTATTTT.

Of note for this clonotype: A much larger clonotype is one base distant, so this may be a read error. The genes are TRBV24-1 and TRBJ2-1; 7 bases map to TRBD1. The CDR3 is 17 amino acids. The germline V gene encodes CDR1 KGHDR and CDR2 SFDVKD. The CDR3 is CAASEGLGQSSYNEQFF. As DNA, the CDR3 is TGTGCCGCCAGTGAGGGGCTGGGACAGAGCTCCTACAATGAGCAGTTCTTC.

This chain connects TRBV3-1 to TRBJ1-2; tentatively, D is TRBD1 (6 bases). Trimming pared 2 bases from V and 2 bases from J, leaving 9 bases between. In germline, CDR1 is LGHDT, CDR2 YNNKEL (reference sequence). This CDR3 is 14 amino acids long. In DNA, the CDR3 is TGTGCCAGCAGCCAAATAACAGGGAACTATGGCTACACCTTC. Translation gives CASSQITGNYGYTF.

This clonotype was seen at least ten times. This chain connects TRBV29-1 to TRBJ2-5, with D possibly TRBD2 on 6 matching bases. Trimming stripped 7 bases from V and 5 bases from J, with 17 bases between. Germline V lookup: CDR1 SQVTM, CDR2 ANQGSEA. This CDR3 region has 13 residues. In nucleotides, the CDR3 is TGCAGCGCGTCCACCCGGGACTGGGAGACCCAGTACTTC. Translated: CSASTRDWETQYF. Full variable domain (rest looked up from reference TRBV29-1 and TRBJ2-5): SAVISQKPSRDICQRGTSLTIQCQVDSQVTMMFWYRQQPGQSLTLIATANQGSEATYESGFVIDKFPISRPNLTFSTLTVSNMSPEDSSIYLCSASTRDWETQYFGPGTRLLVL.

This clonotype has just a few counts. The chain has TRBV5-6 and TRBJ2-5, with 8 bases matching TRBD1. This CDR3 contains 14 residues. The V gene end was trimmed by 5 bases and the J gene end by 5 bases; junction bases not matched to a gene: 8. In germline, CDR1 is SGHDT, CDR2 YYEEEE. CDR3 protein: CASSFAGGLETQYF. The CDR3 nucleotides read TGTGCCAGCAGTTTTGCAGGGGGCTTGGAGACCCAGTACTTC. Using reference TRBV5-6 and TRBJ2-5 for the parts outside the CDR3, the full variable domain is DAGVTQSPTHLIKTRGQQVTLRCSPKSGHDTVSWYQQALGQGPQFIFQYYEEEERQRGNFPDRFSGHQFPNYSSELNVNALLLGDSALYLCASSFAGGLETQYFGPGTRLLVL.

CDR3 coding DNA: TGTGCCAGCTCACCCCCAGAGAACACTGAAGCTTTCTTT. Translation: CASSPPENTEAFF. The chain joins TRBV18 to TRBJ1-1; D ambiguous. V shed 3 bases and J shed 1 base, with 6 bases lying between them. Germline CDR1 is KGHSH and CDR2 is LQKENI. This CDR3 spans 13 amino acids.

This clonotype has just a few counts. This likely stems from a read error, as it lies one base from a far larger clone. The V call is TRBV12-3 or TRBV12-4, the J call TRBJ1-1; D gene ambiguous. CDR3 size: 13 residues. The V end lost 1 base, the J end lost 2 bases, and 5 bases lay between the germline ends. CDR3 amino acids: CASSLGINTEAFF. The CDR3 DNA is TGTGCCAGCAGTTTAGGGATAAACACTGAAGCTTTCTTT.

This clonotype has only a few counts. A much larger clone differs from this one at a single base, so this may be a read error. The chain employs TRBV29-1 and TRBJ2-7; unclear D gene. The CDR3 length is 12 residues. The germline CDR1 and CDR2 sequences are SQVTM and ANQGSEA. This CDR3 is CSGEGLAYEQYF. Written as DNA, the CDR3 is TGCAGCGGTGAAGGATTAGCCTACGAGCAGTACTTC.

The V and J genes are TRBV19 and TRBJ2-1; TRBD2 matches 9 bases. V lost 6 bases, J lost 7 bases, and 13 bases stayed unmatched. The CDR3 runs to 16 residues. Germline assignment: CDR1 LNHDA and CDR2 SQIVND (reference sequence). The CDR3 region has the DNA TGTGCCAGTAGGGTCCCGGGCGGGGGGGCGTTTAATGAGCAGTTCTTC. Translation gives CASRVPGGGAFNEQFF.

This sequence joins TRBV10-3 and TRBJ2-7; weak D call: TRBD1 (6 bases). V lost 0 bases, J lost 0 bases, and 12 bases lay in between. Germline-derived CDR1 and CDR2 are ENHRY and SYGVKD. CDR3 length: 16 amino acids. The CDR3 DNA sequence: TGTGCCATCAGTGAGTCGGCAGGGGACCGCTCCTACGAGCAGTACTTC. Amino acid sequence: CAISESAGDRSYEQYF.

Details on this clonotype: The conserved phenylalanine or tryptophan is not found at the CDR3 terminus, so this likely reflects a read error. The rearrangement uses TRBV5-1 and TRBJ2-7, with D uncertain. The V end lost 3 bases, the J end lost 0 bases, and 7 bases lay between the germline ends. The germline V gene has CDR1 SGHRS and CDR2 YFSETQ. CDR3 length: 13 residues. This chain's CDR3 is CASSSASSYEQYS. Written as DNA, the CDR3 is TGCGCCAGCAGCTCCGCCTCCTCCTACGAGCAGTACTCC.

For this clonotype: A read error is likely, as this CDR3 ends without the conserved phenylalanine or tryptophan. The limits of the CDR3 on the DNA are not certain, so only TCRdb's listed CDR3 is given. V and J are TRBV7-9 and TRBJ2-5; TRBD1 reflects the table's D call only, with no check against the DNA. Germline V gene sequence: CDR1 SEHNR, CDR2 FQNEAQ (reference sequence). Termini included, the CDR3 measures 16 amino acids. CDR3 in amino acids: CASSFSTGVYGYTFGS.

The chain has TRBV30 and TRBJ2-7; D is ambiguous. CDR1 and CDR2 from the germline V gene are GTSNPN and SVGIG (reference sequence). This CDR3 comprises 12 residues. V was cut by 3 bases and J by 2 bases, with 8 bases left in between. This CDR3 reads CAWSHEAYEQYF. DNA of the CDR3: TGTGCCTGGAGCCATGAGGCCTACGAGCAGTACTTC.